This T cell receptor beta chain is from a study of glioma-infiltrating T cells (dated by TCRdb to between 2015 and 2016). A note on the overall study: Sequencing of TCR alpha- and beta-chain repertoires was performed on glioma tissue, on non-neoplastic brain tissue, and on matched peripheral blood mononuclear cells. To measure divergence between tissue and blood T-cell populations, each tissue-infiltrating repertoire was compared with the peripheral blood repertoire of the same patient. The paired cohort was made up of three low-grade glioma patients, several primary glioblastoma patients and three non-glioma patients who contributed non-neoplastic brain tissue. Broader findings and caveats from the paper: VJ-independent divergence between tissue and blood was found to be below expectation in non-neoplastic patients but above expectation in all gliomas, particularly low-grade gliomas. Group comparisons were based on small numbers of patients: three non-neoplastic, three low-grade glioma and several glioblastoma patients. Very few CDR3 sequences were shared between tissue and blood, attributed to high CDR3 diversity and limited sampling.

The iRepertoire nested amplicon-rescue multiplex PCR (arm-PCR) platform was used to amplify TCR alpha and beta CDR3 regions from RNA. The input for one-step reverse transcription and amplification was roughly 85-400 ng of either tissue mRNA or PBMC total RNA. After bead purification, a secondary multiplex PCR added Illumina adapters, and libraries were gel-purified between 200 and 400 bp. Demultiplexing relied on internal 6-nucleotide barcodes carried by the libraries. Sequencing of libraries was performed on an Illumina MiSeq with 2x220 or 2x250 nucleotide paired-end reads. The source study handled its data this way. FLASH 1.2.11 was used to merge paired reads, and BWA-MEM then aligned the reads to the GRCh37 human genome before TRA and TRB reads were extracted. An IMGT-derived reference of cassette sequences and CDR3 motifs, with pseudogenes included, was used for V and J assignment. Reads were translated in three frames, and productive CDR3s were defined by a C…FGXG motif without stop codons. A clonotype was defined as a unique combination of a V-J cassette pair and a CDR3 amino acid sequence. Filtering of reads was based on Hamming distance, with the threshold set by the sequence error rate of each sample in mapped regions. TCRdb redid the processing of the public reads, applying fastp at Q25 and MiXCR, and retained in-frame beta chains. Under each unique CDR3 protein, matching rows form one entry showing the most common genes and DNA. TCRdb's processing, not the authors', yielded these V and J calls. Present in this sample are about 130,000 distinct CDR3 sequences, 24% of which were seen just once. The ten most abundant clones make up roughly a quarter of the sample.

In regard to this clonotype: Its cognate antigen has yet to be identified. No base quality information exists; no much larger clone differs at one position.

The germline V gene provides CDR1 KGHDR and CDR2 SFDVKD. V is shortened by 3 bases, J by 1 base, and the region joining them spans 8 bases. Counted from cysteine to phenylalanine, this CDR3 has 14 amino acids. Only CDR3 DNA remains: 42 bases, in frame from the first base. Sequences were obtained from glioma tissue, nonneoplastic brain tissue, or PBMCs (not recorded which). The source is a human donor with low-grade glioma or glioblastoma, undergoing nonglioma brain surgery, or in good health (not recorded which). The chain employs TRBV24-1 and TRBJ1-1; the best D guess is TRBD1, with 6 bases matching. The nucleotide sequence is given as TGTGCCACCAGTGATGGGGGGGCGAACACTGAAGCTTTCTTT. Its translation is CATSDGGANTEAFF.